Sequencing of this T cell receptor beta chain was carried out in a study of blood T cell repertoires in COVID-19. The overall study: Some COVID-19 samples were acute and others convalescent; all came from the United States, Italy and Spain.

There are 13 residues in the CDR3. Trimming at V came to 6 bases and at J to 13 bases, leaving 8 bases not matched to a gene. The germline CDR1 and CDR2 sequences are SNHLY and FYNNEI. Study processing details: From reference gene primer amplification, estimates of nucleated cell counts were derived. The protocol was immunoSEQ multiplex PCR, while the TCRdb copy is restricted to in-frame clones and leaves out a portion. That table is the source of V, J and clone size, and D and trimming were worked out from the DNA. The table records a few hundred thousand clones, less than 90% of them present only once. Those enrolled, adults aged roughly 18 to 90 years, came from roughly 23 US areas.

The receptor was derived from a woman in her sixties or seventies who had recovered from COVID-19. Sequencing used PBMCs or T cells enriched from blood (not recorded which). This rearrangement joins TRBV2 to TRBJ2-3; 12 nucleotides agree with TRBD2. For the CDR3, the DNA is TGTGCCAGCAGACCAGGACTAGCGGGGTCTAAGTATTTT. Amino acid sequence: CASRPGLAGSKYF.